Shown below are 11 T cell receptor beta chains from a single sample sequenced in a study of CD8+ T cells in alopecia areata. cDNA prepared by RNA extraction and subsequent reverse transcription served as the template for sequencing. Assay: immunoSEQ multiplex PCR; the TCRdb copy retains only in-frame clones and omits some. The table records 210,000 or so clones, approximately 67% of them present only once. Described treatment: oral pan-JAK inhibitor, 5-10 mg twice daily. The specimen comprised CD4+ T cells sorted from blood, sampled at week 44, from a patient treated with tofacitinib. The receptors shown here come from a human donor with alopecia areata.

This clone was seen a handful of times. The CDR3 nucleotides are TGCGCCAGCAGCCAAGATATCGTTAATGAAAAACTGTTTTTT. It yields the protein CASSQDIVNEKLFF. The chain recombines TRBV4-3 with TRBJ1-4; D is unclear. The CDR3 contains 14 residues. Per the germline V gene, CDR1 is LGHNA and CDR2 is YSLEER. Trimming took 0 bases from V and 4 from J, leaving 6 bases between them.

The chain links TRBV25-1 to TRBJ2-3, with a possible D match to TRBD1 (6 bases). The CDR3 is made up of 17 amino acids. With 3 bases removed from V and 0 bases from J, the gap between germline ends came to 16 bases. Germline V gene lookup returns CDR1 MGHDK and CDR2 SYGVNS. The CDR3 DNA sequence: TGTGCCAGCAGTGACGCCACCGGGACAACTAGCACAGATACGCAGTATTTT. Protein product: CASSDATGTTSTDTQYF.

V and J are TRBV5-1 and TRBJ1-1; no clear D. Trimming removed 0 bases from V and 0 bases from J, with 6 bases in between. Germline V CDR1 and CDR2: SGHRS, YFSETQ. This CDR3 has 14 amino acids. CDR3 in DNA: TGCGCCAGCAGCTTGGCCATGATGAACACTGAAGCTTTCTTT. Translating it yields CASSLAMMNTEAFF.

The chain employs TRBV11-2 and TRBJ1-1; TRBD1 agrees at 9 bases. The V gene's germline CDR1 is SGHAT and CDR2 FQNNGV. The V segment lost 6 bases and the J segment 3 bases; nucleotides outside the gene matches: 5. This CDR3 has 14 amino acids. The CDR3 DNA follows: TGTGCCAGCAGATTCGGGGACAGGGACACTGAAGCTTTCTTT. It translates to CASRFGDRDTEAFF.

This clone turned up a few times. The V gene is TRBV29-1, the J gene TRBJ2-3; TRBD2 matches at 11 bases. The V segment lost 7 bases and the J segment 3 bases; nucleotides outside the gene matches: 6. Germline CDR1 is SQVTM and CDR2 is ANQGSEA. This CDR3 spans 14 amino acids. CDR3 in amino acids: CSALAGGPTDTQYF. Written as DNA, the CDR3 is TGCAGCGCCTTAGCGGGGGGGCCGACAGATACGCAGTATTTT.

The V gene is TRBV19, the J gene TRBJ1-2; the D is unclear. V lost 7 bases and J 6 bases, leaving 12 bases between the germline ends. CDR3 length equals 12 residues. Germline CDR1 LNHDA, CDR2 SQIVND (reference sequence). DNA of the CDR3: TGTGCCAGTAACTACGGACGAGATGGCTACACCTTC. Translated: CASNYGRDGYTF. The entire variable domain, with the rest obtained from reference TRBV19 and TRBJ1-2, is as follows: DGGITQSPKYLFRKEGQNVTLSCEQNLNHDAMYWYRQDPGQGLRLIYYSQIVNDFQKGDIAEGYSVSREKKESFPLTVTSAQKNPTAFYLCASNYGRDGYTFGSGTRLTVV.

In this sample, this clone turned up a few times. This chain connects TRBV29-1 to TRBJ2-1, with 7 bases that match TRBD2. CDR3 length: 16 residues. The trim removed 0 bases at V and 8 bases at J, leaving 13 bases unmatched. Germline V gene lookup returns CDR1 SQVTM and CDR2 ANQGSEA. The CDR3 sequence is CSVEDPSSGAVDEQFF. Here the CDR3 DNA reads TGCAGCGTTGAAGATCCGTCGAGCGGGGCAGTAGATGAGCAGTTCTTC.

The V call is TRBV5-1, the J call TRBJ2-3; 7 bases agree with TRBD1. This CDR3 region has 14 residues. Trimming at V came to 4 bases and at J to 8 bases, leaving 10 bases not matched to a gene. The V gene's germline CDR1 is SGHRS and CDR2 YFSETQ. The CDR3 protein is CASSPDRSRGTQYF. CDR3 bases: TGCGCCAGCAGCCCGGACAGGTCACGAGGTACGCAGTATTTT.

This chain joins TRBV30 and TRBJ2-2; the D is unclear. V was cut by 3 bases and J by 5 bases, with 13 bases left in between. Germline CDR1 reads GTSNPN; CDR2 reads SVGIG (reference sequence). There are 14 residues in the CDR3. The CDR3 region is CAWSQSWVTGELFF. CDR3 sequence (DNA): TGTGCCTGGAGCCAATCGTGGGTAACCGGGGAGCTGTTTTTT.

V usage is TRBV5-6 and J usage is TRBJ1-2, with no clear D. CDR1 and CDR2 from the germline V gene are SGHDT and YYEEEE. The CDR3 runs 12 residues. The V gene lost 0 bases and the J gene lost 3 bases, with 3 bases spanning the gap. The CDR3 loop is CASSLVHYGYTF. The CDR3 nucleotides read TGTGCCAGCAGCTTGGTCCACTATGGCTACACCTTC.

By share, this clone counts as medium-sized. The rearrangement links TRBV6-4 to TRBJ2-3; 11 bases map to TRBD2. J lost 4 bases, V lost 0 bases, and 0 bases had no gene match. Germline CDR1 is MRHNA and CDR2 is SNTAGT. This CDR3 spans 15 amino acids. The CDR3 here is CASSDSSGGADTQYF. The CDR3 nucleotides read TGTGCCAGCAGTGACTCTAGCGGGGGGGCAGATACGCAGTATTTT.